These T cell receptor beta chains were read from a single sample in a study of blood T cell repertoires in COVID-19. Repertoires were generated with immunoSEQ multiplex PCR, while TCRdb's copy carries only in-frame clones and drops some. The data contain about 140,000 clones, just under 80% of them seen just once; the ten biggest clones take up just under 2%. The sequenced sample was peripheral blood. These receptors came from a woman aged 55-69 years with acute or convalescent COVID-19. Both conserved end residues are trimmed from each CDR3.

j_call: TRBJ2-7; v_call: TRBV27; cdr3_length: 12; cdr3_aa: ASSPQTGPYEQY
j_call: TRBJ2-5; v_call: TRBV19; cdr3_length: 13; cdr3_aa: ASSAAGGPQETQY
j_call: TRBJ1-4; v_call: TRBV6-1; cdr3_length: 17; cdr3_aa: ASSEVGRRADATNEKLF
j_call: TRBJ2-3; v_call: TRBV27; cdr3_length: 13; cdr3_aa: ASSQLAGFTDTQY
j_call: TRBJ1-1; v_call: TRBV20-1; cdr3_length: 7; cdr3_aa: SASKGTV
j_call: TRBJ2-1; v_call: TRBV11-3; cdr3_length: 11; cdr3_aa: ASSLDRGSGRF
j_call: TRBJ2-7; v_call: TRBV28; cdr3_length: 11; cdr3_aa: ASKTGSSYEQY
j_call: TRBJ1-2; v_call: TRBV2; cdr3_length: 13; cdr3_aa: ASSEALQVLHGYT
j_call: TRBJ1-1; v_call: TRBV3-1/TRBV3-2; cdr3_length: 12; cdr3_aa: ASSQTGQNTEAF
j_call: TRBJ1-1; v_call: TRBV6-5; cdr3_length: 12; cdr3_aa: ASSYMGPVREAF
j_call: TRBJ1-5; v_call: TRBV27; cdr3_length: 11; cdr3_aa: ASRSPSGLAQH
j_call: TRBJ1-1; v_call: TRBV11-1; cdr3_length: 12; cdr3_aa: ASSIQGIGPEAF
j_call: TRBJ2-1; v_call: TRBV7-9; cdr3_length: 13; cdr3_aa: ASSLGGRMDNEQF
j_call: TRBJ2-1; v_call: TRBV6-2/TRBV6-3; cdr3_length: 15; cdr3_aa: ASSYSGAGGPYNEQF
j_call: TRBJ2-3; v_call: TRBV9; cdr3_length: 16; cdr3_aa: ASSVDPLASGSTDTQY
j_call: TRBJ1-5; v_call: TRBV15; cdr3_length: 12; cdr3_aa: AIGGQGSNQPQH
j_call: TRBJ2-7; v_call: TRBV7-3; cdr3_length: 13; cdr3_aa: ASSLGPQSSYEQY
j_call: TRBJ2-2; v_call: TRBV5-4; cdr3_length: 13; cdr3_aa: ASSLRTPNTGELF
j_call: TRBJ2-1; v_call: TRBV5-1; cdr3_length: 12; cdr3_aa: ASGGTGPSNEQF
j_call: TRBJ1-6; v_call: TRBV5-1; cdr3_length: 12; cdr3_aa: ASSAGGANSPLH
j_call: TRBJ1-1; v_call: TRBV1; cdr3_length: 15; cdr3_aa: TSSQEFNLGPNTEAF
j_call: TRBJ2-7; v_call: TRBV28; cdr3_length: 11; cdr3_aa: ASSRRGLNEQY
j_call: TRBJ2-7; v_call: TRBV6-5; cdr3_length: 12; cdr3_aa: ASSGTVTSYEQY
j_call: TRBJ2-7; v_call: TRBV19; cdr3_length: 13; cdr3_aa: ASSPLGRATYEQY
j_call: TRBJ1-5; v_call: TRBV19; cdr3_length: 14; cdr3_aa: ASSMEQGFGNQPQH
j_call: TRBJ2-7; v_call: TRBV6-6; cdr3_length: 12; cdr3_aa: ASRSQLGIDEQY
j_call: TRBJ1-1; v_call: TRBV11-2; cdr3_length: 14; cdr3_aa: ASSLDSAIMNTEAF
j_call: TRBJ2-7; v_call: TRBV7-9; cdr3_length: 14; cdr3_aa: ASSLTFGQSNYEQY
j_call: TRBJ2-4; v_call: TRBV5-6; cdr3_length: 14; cdr3_aa: ASSFETPLAKNIQY
j_call: TRBJ2-7; v_call: TRBV7-9; cdr3_length: 10; cdr3_aa: ATKTGEHEQY